This T cell receptor beta chain is from a study of CD4 T cells in relation to SARS-CoV-2 and coronaviruses (dated by TCRdb to the early 2020s). For the wider study: The ViraFEST assay cultured PBMCs with antigen for roughly 11 days, then sequenced TCR beta CDR3s to find antigen-specific clonal expansions. Samples from a few pre-COVID donors and the naive versus memory experiments were sequenced with the Adaptive Biotechnologies TCR-sequencing kit; other data were Illumina-based. Patient-derived lymphoblastoid cell lines were used to map the HLA restriction of shared crossreactive spike epitopes. Of the approximately 12 convalescent patients, 8 were male and 4 were female, and two of the subjects were Hispanic. Across all 12 patients in the full convalescent cohort, ages ranged from about 20 to 75 years, with a median of 38. Expansion assays from other donors in the study were sequenced with a different, Illumina-based TCR-beta assay. At the level of individual TCR clonotypes, the study evaluated whether memory CD4+ T cells crossreact between the spike proteins of SARS-CoV-2 and those of common cold coronaviruses.

Survey-level immunoSEQ TCR-beta sequencing was performed on DNA from CEF-cultured naive and memory CD4+ T cells. In the paper's pipeline: During preprocessing, nonproductive sequences were discarded, as were any CDR3s that did not begin with C, did not end with F or W, or were shorter than 7 amino acids. The MANAFEST web app identified antigen-specific clonotypes based on expansion compared with the reference and other culture wells. A clone counted as positive if significantly expanded in 2 of 3 replicate wells versus the reference culture at FDR below 0.05. Positive clones also required significant expansion versus all other tandem wells and an odds ratio above 5. Cultured and uncultured naive and memory CD4+ repertoires were searched for previously identified spike- and CEF-reactive CDR3s. After three terminal residues were trimmed from each end, CDR3 homology was quantified as pairwise Levenshtein distance using the stringdist R package. TCRdb retrieved this table from immuneACCESS and kept in-frame rearrangements only. Not all clones are present; in checked studies, unresolved V genes account for under half, and no reason is known for the remainder. V and J calls and clone size come straight from that table; D and trimming were deduced from the DNA. Within this sample are 35,000 to 40,000 clones, with around 82% of them counted one time only. The ten largest clones represent 4.5% of the sample.

From a lookup of the germline V gene (reference sequence), CDR1 and CDR2 are MNHEY and SMNVEV. Ends trimmed: V by 5 bases, J by 0 bases; bases unmatched to a gene: 5. The cysteine opens and the phenylalanine closes a CDR3 of 16 amino acids. Only the CDR3 DNA stays, 48 bases, in frame from base 1. Naive and memory CD4+ T cells were separated from cryopreserved PBMCs by CD4 enrichment followed by EasySep naive CD4+ T cell enrichment. Sorted naive or memory CD4+ T cells (under 110,000) were grown at a 1:1 ratio with T cell-depleted PBMCs and CEF peptides for about eleven days. Triplicate replicate wells were generally used for each peptide culture condition. Ficoll-Paque PLUS gradient centrifugation was used to isolate PBMCs from leukapheresis product or whole blood. PBMCs were either cryopreserved at -140°C or used fresh in the expansion assay. The QIAamp Micro DNA Kit was used to extract genomic DNA from the CD4+ T cells.

A remark on this clone: Its cognate antigen has yet to be identified. There are no base qualities to consult, and no much larger clone falls within one base.

The full study reports these points: No donor contributed both pre-pandemic and post-infection samples, which limited tracing the source of pre-existing responses. Crossreactivity analysis centred on spike protein, so crossreactivity against other viral proteins was not assessed. Small numbers of patients and of tested TCRs limited the study. Memory CD4+ clonotypes crossrecognizing SARS-CoV-2 and at least one common cold coronavirus spike were found in about 61% of donors. Crossreactive clones showed significantly weaker SARS-CoV-2-driven expansion than monoreactive clones, consistent with antigenic imprinting. Naive versus memory sequencing indicated the assay detects memory recall responses rather than primary responses primed during culture.

The sequence is built from TRBV27 and TRBJ2-1, with TRBD1 matching 9 junction bases. Sequenced sample: naive CD4+ T cells from PBMCs, cultured in vitro. Reading the label with the study, this specimen's cell subset or site is: naive CD4+ T cells isolated by negative enrichment. This clonotype originated in an adult with COVID-19. The nucleotides read TGTGCCAGCAGTACTAACAGGGGGCGCTCCTACAATGAGCAGTTCTTC. Its translation is CASSTNRGRSYNEQFF.